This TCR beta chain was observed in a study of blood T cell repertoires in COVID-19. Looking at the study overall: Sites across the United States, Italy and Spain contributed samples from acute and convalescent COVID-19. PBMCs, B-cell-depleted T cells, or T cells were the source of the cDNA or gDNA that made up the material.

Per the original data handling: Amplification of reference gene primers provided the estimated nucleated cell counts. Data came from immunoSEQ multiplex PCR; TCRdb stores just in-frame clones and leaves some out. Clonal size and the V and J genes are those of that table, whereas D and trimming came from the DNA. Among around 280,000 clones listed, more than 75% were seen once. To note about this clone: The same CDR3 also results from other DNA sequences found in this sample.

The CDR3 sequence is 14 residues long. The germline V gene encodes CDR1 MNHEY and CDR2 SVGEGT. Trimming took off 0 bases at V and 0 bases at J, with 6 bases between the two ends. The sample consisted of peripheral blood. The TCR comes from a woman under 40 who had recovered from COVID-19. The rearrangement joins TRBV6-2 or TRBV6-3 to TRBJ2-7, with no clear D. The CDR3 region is CASSYSGTSYEQYF. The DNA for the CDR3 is TGTGCCAGCAGTTACTCGGGCACCTCCTACGAGCAGTACTTC.